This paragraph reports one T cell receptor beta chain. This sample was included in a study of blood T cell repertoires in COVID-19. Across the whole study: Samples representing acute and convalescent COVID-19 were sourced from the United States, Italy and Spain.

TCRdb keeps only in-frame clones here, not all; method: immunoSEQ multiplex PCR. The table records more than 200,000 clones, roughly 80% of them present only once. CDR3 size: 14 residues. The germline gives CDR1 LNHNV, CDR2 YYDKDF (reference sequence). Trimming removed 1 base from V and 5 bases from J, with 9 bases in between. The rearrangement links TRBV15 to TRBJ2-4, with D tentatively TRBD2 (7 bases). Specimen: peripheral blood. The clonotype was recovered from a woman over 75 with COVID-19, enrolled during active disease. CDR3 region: CATSRGEGENIQYF. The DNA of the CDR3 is TGTGCCACCAGCAGAGGGGAGGGGGAAAACATTCAGTACTTC.